What follows is one T cell receptor (beta chain) and its context. As processed by the authors: How many nucleated cells were present was estimated from reference gene primer amplification. The method was immunoSEQ multiplex PCR; TCRdb's version includes in-frame clones alone and lacks a portion of them. The V and J calls and clone size come from that table; D and trimming were worked out from the DNA. The data show under 80,000 clones, with 70% to 90% seen just once and roughly 6.2% held by the top ten. This sample stems from a study of blood T cell repertoires in COVID-19. As for the study in general: Sample material is recorded as cDNA or gDNA derived from T cells, B-cell-depleted T cells, or PBMCs.

Material for sequencing was peripheral blood. The source is a woman aged 80 or over with active COVID-19.

The CDR3 nucleotides are TGTGCCAGCAGCGCCACATCGCAAGAGACCCAGTACTTC. It codes for CASSATSQETQYF. V and J are TRBV9 and TRBJ2-5, with D unclear. The CDR3 has 13 amino acids. Trimming left V 3 bases short and J 2 bases short, with 8 bases between. The V gene's germline CDR1 is SGDLS and CDR2 YYNGEE.